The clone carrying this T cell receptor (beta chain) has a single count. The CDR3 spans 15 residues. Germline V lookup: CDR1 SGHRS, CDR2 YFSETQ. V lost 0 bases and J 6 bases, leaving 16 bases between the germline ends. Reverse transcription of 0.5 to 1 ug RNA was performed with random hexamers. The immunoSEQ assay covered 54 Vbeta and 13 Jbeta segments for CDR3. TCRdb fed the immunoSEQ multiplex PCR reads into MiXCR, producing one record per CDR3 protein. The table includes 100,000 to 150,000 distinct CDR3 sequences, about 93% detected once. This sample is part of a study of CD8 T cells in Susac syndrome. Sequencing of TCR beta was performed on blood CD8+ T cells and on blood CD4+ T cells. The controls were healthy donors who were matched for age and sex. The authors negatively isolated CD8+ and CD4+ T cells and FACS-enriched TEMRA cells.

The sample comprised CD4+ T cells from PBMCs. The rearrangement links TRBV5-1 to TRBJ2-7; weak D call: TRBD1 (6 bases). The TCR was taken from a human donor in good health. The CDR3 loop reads CASSLVYRASSEQYF. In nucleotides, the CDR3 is TGCGCCAGCAGCTTGGTATACAGGGCATCAAGCGAGCAGTACTTC.